This T cell receptor (beta chain) emerged from a study of shared clonotypes between healthy human individuals. Germline V lookup: CDR1 WSHSY, CDR2 SAAADI. The junction had 10 bases not matched to a gene; V was cut back by 8 bases and J by 7 bases. CDR3 length equals 15 residues. With respect to this clone: As yet, its antigen is unknown.

General study points: Only blood was sampled, and tissue TCR repertoires likely differ from blood ones.

Authors' data handling: Filtering differed since immunoSEQ provided only junctions, with no quality scores. Libraries were prepared by immunoSEQ multiplex PCR; TCRdb keeps only in-frame clonotypes and omits some of them. V and J calls and clone size are those listed in that table; D and trimming were worked out from the DNA. The sample holds 450,000 to 600,000 clones; about four fifths are singletons and the top ten take approximately 13%. The sample consisted of PBMCs. This receptor was obtained from a middle-aged woman in good health. Some clones in this sample may be carry-over from other donors' samples. The chain combines TRBV10-2 with TRBJ2-2, with 10 positions matching TRBD2. CDR3: CASLTSGKGIGELFF. The CDR3 coding sequence is TGCGCCAGCCTTACTAGCGGGAAGGGGATCGGGGAGCTGTTTTTT.